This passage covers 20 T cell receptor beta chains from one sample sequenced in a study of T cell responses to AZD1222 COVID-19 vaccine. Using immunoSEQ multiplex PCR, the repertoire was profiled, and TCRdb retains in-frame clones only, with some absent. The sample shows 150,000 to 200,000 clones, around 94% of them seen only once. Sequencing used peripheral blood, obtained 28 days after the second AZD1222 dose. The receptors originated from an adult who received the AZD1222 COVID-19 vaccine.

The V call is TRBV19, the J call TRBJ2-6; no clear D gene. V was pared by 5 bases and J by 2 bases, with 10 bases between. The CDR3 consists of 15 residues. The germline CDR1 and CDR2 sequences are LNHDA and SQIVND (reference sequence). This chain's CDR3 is CASSLSGPGANVLTF. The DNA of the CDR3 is TGTGCCAGTAGTTTGTCAGGTCCTGGGGCCAACGTCCTGACTTTC. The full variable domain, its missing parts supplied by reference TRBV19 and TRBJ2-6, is DGGITQSPKYLFRKEGQNVTLSCEQNLNHDAMYWYRQDPGQGLRLIYYSQIVNDFQKGDIAEGYSVSREKKESFPLTVTSAQKNPTAFYLCASSLSGPGANVLTFGAGSRLTVL.

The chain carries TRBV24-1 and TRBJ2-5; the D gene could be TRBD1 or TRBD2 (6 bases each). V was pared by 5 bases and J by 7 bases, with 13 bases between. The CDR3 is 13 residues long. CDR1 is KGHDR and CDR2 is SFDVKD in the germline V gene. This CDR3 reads CATSGRVGGTQYF. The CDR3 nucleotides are TGTGCCACCAGTGGGAGGGTAGGGGGGACCCAGTACTTC.

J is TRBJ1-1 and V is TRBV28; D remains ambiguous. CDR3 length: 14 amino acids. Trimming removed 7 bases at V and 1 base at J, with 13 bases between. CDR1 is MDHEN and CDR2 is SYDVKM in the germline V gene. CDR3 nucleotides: TGTGCCAGCAATCCAATGGAGGGGAACACTGAAGCTTTCTTT. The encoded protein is CASNPMEGNTEAFF.

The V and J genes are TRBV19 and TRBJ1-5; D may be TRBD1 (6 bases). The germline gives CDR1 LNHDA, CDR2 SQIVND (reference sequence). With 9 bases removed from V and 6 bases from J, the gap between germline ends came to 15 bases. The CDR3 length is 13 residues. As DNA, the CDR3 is TGTGCCAGCTCGGCAGGGGCCAGTCAGCCCCAGCATTTT. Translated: CASSAGASQPQHF. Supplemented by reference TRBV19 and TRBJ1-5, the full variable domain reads DGGITQSPKYLFRKEGQNVTLSCEQNLNHDAMYWYRQDPGQGLRLIYYSQIVNDFQKGDIAEGYSVSREKKESFPLTVTSAQKNPTAFYLCASSAGASQPQHFGDGTRLSIL.

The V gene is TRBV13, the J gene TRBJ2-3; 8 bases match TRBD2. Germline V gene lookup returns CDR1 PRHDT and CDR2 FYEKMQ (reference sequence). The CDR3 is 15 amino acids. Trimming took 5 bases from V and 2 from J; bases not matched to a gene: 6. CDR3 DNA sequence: TGTGCCAGCAGCCTGAGCGGGAGAGACACAGATACGCAGTATTTT. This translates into CASSLSGRDTDTQYF.

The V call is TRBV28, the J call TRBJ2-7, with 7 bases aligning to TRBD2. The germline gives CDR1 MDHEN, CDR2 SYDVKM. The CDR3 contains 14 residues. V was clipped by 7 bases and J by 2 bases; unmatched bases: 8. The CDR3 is CASTETSVPYEQYF. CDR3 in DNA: TGTGCCAGCACCGAAACTAGCGTCCCCTACGAGCAGTACTTC. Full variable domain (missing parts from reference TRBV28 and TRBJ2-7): DVKVTQSSRYLVKRTGEKVFLECVQDMDHENMFWYRQDPGLGLRLIYFSYDVKMKEKGDIPEGYSVSREKKERFSLILESASTNQTSMYLCASTETSVPYEQYFGPGTRLTVT.

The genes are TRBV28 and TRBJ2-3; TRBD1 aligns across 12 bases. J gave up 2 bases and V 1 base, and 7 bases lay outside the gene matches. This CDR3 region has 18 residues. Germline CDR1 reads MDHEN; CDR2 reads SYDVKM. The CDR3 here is CASSLSGTGGINTDTQYF. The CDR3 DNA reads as TGTGCCAGCAGTTTATCCGGGACAGGGGGCATCAACACAGATACGCAGTATTTT.

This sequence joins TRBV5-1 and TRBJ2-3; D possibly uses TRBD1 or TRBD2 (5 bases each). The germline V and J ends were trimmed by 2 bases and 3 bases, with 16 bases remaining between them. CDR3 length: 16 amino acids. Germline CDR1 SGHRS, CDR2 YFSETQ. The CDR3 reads CASSFGYRGLTDTQYF. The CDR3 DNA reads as TGCGCCAGCAGCTTTGGGTACCGGGGCCTTACAGATACGCAGTATTTT.

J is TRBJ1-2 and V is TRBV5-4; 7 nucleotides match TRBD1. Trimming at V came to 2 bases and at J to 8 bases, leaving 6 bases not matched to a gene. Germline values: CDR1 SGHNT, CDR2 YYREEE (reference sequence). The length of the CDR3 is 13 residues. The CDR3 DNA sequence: TGTGCCAGCAGCTTAGGTCAGGGGGAAGGCTACACCTTC. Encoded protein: CASSLGQGEGYTF.

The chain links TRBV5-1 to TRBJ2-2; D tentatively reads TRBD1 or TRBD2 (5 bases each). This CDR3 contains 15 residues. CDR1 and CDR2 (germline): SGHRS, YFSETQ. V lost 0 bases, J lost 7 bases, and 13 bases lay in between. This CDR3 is CASSLDGTTRGELFF. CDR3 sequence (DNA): TGCGCCAGCAGCTTGGATGGGACCACCCGCGGGGAGCTGTTTTTT.

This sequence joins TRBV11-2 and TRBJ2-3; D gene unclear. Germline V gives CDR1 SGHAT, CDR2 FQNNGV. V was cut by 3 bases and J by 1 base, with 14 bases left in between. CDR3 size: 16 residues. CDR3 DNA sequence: TGTGCCAGCAGCTTCCGGGCCTCGGCAGGCACAGATACGCAGTATTTT. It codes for CASSFRASAGTDTQYF.

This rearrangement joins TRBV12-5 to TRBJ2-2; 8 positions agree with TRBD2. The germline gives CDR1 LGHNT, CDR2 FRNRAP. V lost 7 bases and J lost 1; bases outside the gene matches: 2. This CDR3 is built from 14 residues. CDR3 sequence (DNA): TGTGCTAGTGCGGCGGGAGGGAACACCGGGGAGCTGTTTTTT. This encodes CASAAGGNTGELFF.

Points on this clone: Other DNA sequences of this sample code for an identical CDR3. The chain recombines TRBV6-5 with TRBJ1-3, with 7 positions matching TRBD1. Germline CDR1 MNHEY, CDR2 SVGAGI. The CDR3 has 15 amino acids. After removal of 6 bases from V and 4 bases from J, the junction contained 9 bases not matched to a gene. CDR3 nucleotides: TGTGCCAGCAGATTGAAGGGGGCGGAAGGAAACACCATATATTTT. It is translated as CASRLKGAEGNTIYF.

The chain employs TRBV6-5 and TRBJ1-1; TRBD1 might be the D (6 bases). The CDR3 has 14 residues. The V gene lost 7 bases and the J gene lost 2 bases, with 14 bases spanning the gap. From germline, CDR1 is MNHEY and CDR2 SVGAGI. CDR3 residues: CASTRGAGNTEAFF. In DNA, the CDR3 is TGTGCCAGCACCCGGGGGGCGGGAAACACTGAAGCTTTCTTT.

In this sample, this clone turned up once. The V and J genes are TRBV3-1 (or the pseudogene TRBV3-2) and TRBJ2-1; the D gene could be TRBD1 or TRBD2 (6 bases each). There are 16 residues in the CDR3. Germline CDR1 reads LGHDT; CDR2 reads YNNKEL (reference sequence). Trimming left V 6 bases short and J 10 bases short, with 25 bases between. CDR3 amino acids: CASRTKGGFGRGEQFF. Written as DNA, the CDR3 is TGTGCCAGCAGAACGAAGGGGGGATTCGGTCGCGGGGAGCAGTTCTTC.

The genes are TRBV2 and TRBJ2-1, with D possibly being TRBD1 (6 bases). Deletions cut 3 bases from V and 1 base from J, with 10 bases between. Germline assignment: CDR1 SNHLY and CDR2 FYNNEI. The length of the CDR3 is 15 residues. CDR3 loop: CASSEGHLSYNEQFF. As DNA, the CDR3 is TGTGCCAGCAGTGAGGGACATCTGTCCTACAATGAGCAGTTCTTC.

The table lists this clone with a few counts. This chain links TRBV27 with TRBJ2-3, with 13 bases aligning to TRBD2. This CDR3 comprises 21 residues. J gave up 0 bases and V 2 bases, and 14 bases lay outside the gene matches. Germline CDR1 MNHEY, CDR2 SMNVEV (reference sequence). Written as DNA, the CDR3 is TGTGCCAGCAGTTTAAGGTTGAGACTAGCGGGAGGATCAGTAAGCACAGATACGCAGTATTTT. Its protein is CASSLRLRLAGGSVSTDTQYF.

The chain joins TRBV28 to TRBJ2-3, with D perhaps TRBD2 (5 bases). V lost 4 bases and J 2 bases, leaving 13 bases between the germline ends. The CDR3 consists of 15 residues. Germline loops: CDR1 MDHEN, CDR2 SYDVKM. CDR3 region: CASSWTRFNTDTQYF. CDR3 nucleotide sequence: TGTGCCAGCAGTTGGACTCGCTTCAACACAGATACGCAGTATTTT.

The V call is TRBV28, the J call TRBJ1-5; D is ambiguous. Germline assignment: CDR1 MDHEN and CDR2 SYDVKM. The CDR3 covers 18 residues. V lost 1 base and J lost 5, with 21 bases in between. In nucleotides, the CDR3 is TGTGCCAGCAGTTTATCGGTAGGAACTTTCGGGCGGGATCAGCCCCAGCATTTT. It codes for CASSLSVGTFGRDQPQHF.

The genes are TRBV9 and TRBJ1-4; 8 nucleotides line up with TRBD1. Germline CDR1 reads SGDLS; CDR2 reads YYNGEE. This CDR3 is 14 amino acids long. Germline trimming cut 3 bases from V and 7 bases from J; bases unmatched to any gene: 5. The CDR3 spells CASSAGQGGEKLFF. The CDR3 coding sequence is TGTGCCAGCAGCGCCGGACAGGGTGGTGAAAAACTGTTTTTT. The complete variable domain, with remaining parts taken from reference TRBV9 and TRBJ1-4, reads DSGVTQTPKHLITATGQRVTLRCSPRSGDLSVYWYQQSLDQGLQFLIQYYNGEERAKGNILERFSAQQFPDLHSELNLSSLELGDSALYFCASSAGQGGEKLFFGSGTQLSVL.